The clone carrying this TCR beta chain was seen ten or more times. The antigen is unknown. These data originate in a study of T cells in Graves' hyperthyroidism and ophthalmopathy. Uncontrolled infection, other autoimmune disease, pregnancy or lactation led to exclusion. Diagnosing involved the use of clinical symptoms, serum thyroxine and TRAb, thyroid ultrasound and orbital computed tomography. The V and J ends lost 4 bases and 6 bases respectively, with 6 bases between them. CDR1 is SNHLY and CDR2 is FYNNEI in the germline V gene. This CDR3 comprises 12 residues. Findings of the study overall: Appearing also in blood were most of the thyroid clonotypes expanded above 0.001.

Amplified TCR beta CDR3 regions derived from RNA transcripts. An initial round of RT-PCR targeting the TCR CDR3 relied on the HTBI primer set. TCRdb re-derived calls from the multiplex PCR reads in MiXCR, one entry per CDR3 protein. The profile shows 370,000 or so distinct CDR3 sequences, approximately 15% of them singletons. Sequenced material: blood. The chain joins TRBV2 to TRBJ1-4; tentatively, D is TRBD1 (6 bases). This clonotype was obtained from a woman under 30 with Graves' hyperthyroidism that later progressed to Graves' ophthalmopathy. The CDR3 DNA reads as TGTGCCAGCAGTGGGACAGATGAAAAACTGTTTTTT. Translating gives CASSGTDEKLFF.